Below, one TCR beta chain is given with its context. Its antigen remains unidentified. The data originate from a study of PD-L1 blockade in urothelial cancer. Study summary: After treatment start, blood was analyzed at 3 weeks (second dose) and at 6 weeks. The study recovered a median of 141,255 T cells per blood sample.

V lost 1 base and J lost 6, with 7 bases in between. This CDR3 region has 13 residues. The germline CDR1 and CDR2 sequences are SGHTA and FQGNSA. Study-wide results and caveats: Better progression-free and overall survival followed lower pretreatment blood clonality. For durable-benefit patients, tumor-associated blood clones expanded more at 3 weeks.

Sample time point: peripheral blood 6 weeks after treatment start. Only in-frame clones appear in the TCRdb table, and some are missing; sequencing was by immunoSEQ multiplex PCR. The data hold about 35,000 clones, with 75% to 90% observed a single time. The clonotype was recovered from a man between 35 and 55 years old with urothelial cancer. The material sequenced was PBMCs, taken around atezolizumab (anti-PD-L1) treatment. The rearrangement links TRBV7-2 to TRBJ1-5; D gene ambiguous. The CDR3 sequence is CASSLELLQPQHF. The CDR3 region has the DNA TGTGCCAGCAGCTTAGAACTACTTCAGCCCCAGCATTTT.